This T cell receptor (beta chain) was sequenced during a study of OX40 agonist ivuxolimab in advanced cancers. Looking at the study overall: Patients were given ivuxolimab, an antibody that agonizes OX40 (CD134). At 0.01 to 10 mg/kg, ivuxolimab was administered intravenously to patients every 2 weeks. Dose-escalation patients were diagnosed with hepatocellular carcinoma, melanoma, renal cell cancer or head and neck cancer.

Measured with immunoSEQ multiplex PCR; TCRdb has only the in-frame clones, and not every one. Among roughly 80,000 clones listed, more than 80% were seen once. The sample was CD4+ or CD8+ T cells sorted from blood, taken in a trial of the OX40 agonist ivuxolimab. This TCR was sampled from an adult with an advanced solid tumor such as melanoma, head and neck, liver or kidney cancer.

For the CDR3, the DNA is TGCGCCAGCAGCCAAGATGACGGAGGGTCTCTGGGCTACACCTTC. It codes for CASSQDDGGSLGYTF. The chain uses TRBV4-1 and TRBJ1-2; D unresolved. This CDR3 is built from 15 residues. Trimming cost V 0 bases and J 8 bases, with 16 bases left between them. CDR1 MGHRA and CDR2 YSYEKL come from the germline V gene.